This is a list of T cell receptor beta chains from one sample in a study of blood T cells in healthy people across ages. A single record per CDR3 protein comes from TCRdb applying MiXCR to the 5' RACE reads. The data show approximately 800,000 distinct CDR3 sequences, under 40% seen once. What was sequenced was blood. The receptors were gathered from a man younger than 30 in good health. Both conserved end residues are part of each CDR3. The D gene is left open where the match is weak. Clone size is not always given. Where it is, it says once, few, many or a class for expanded clones.

J gene: TRBJ2-3
V gene: TRBV20-1
clone size: NA
D gene: NA
CDR3 DNA: TGCAGTGCTAGACCTTCCGGAGGGGCGGTAGATACGCAGTATTTT
CDR3 protein: CSARPSGGAVDTQYF

J gene: TRBJ2-1
V gene: TRBV12-3/TRBV12-4
clone size: many
D gene: NA
CDR3 DNA: TGTGCCAGCAGCCTTCGAAGGAGTGAGCAGTTCTTC
CDR3 protein: CASSLRRSEQFF

J gene: TRBJ2-2
V gene: TRBV28
clone size: NA
D gene: NA
CDR3 DNA: TGTGCCAGCGTGTCCTCGGGCTTCCCCGGGGAGCTGTTTTTT
CDR3 protein: CASVSSGFPGELFF

J gene: TRBJ1-2
V gene: TRBV12-3/TRBV12-4
clone size: NA
D gene: NA
CDR3 DNA: TGTGCCAGCAGTTTAGCGGGGGCAGTCCCCAACTATGGCTACACCTTC
CDR3 protein: CASSLAGAVPNYGYTF

J gene: TRBJ2-1
V gene: TRBV7-2
clone size: NA
D gene: TRBD2
CDR3 DNA: TGTACCAGCAGCTTAAGGCGGGGGGGCCCCACTCGGAATGAGCAGTTCTTC
CDR3 protein: CTSSLRRGGPTRNEQFF

J gene: TRBJ2-1
V gene: TRBV6-5
clone size: NA
D gene: NA
CDR3 DNA: TGTGCCAGCAGTCAGGGCCTCCACAATGAGCAGTTCTTC
CDR3 protein: CASSQGLHNEQFF

J gene: TRBJ2-7
V gene: TRBV28
clone size: NA
D gene: NA
CDR3 DNA: TGTGCCAGCAGCCCTAAAATCTCGGATCCTAGTTTTTACGAGCAGTACTTC
CDR3 protein: CASSPKISDPSFYEQYF

J gene: TRBJ1-2
V gene: TRBV7-9
clone size: few
D gene: TRBD1
CDR3 DNA: TGTGCCAGCAGCTCCCTGTTCGGGACAGACTATGGCTACACCTTC
CDR3 protein: CASSSLFGTDYGYTF

J gene: TRBJ1-3
V gene: TRBV20-1
clone size: few
D gene: NA
CDR3 DNA: TGCAGTGCTAGAGATGCCAGTTCCTCTGGAAACACCATATATTTT
CDR3 protein: CSARDASSSGNTIYF

J gene: TRBJ1-2
V gene: TRBV18
clone size: NA
D gene: NA
CDR3 DNA: TGTGCCAGCTCAGTGGGACCTACGGCGAAAGGCTACACCTTC
CDR3 protein: CASSVGPTAKGYTF

J gene: TRBJ1-5
V gene: TRBV6-6
clone size: few
D gene: NA
CDR3 DNA: TGTGCCATCCGCCTGGGGCGCAATCAGCCCCAGCATTTT
CDR3 protein: CAIRLGRNQPQHF

J gene: TRBJ1-2
V gene: TRBV5-1
clone size: NA
D gene: NA
CDR3 DNA: TGCGCCAGCAGCGTGGAGGCAGGGGCCTTTGGCTACACCTTC
CDR3 protein: CASSVEAGAFGYTF

J gene: TRBJ2-5
V gene: TRBV18
clone size: few
D gene: NA
CDR3 DNA: TGTGCCAGCTCACCAGGGGCGTCAGCCCGAGAGACCCAGTACTTC
CDR3 protein: CASSPGASARETQYF

J gene: TRBJ1-2
V gene: TRBV19
clone size: many
D gene: TRBD1
CDR3 DNA: TGTGCCAGTAGCTCCTCGACAGGGACTCATCGTGGCTACACCTTC
CDR3 protein: CASSSSTGTHRGYTF

J gene: TRBJ2-1
V gene: TRBV6-6
clone size: NA
D gene: NA
CDR3 DNA: TGTGCCAGCAGACTTGCCGGGTCCCTTTTTGAGGAGCAGTTCTTC
CDR3 protein: CASRLAGSLFEEQFF

J gene: TRBJ1-4
V gene: TRBV20-1
clone size: few
D gene: NA
CDR3 DNA: TGCAGTGCTAGATCCGCCGGGGGCGAACTGTTTTTT
CDR3 protein: CSARSAGGELFF

J gene: TRBJ2-2
V gene: TRBV10-3
clone size: NA
D gene: TRBD1
CDR3 DNA: TGTGCCATCGCACAGAGGGGGCAGACCTTCCCTTGGGAGCTGTTTTTT
CDR3 protein: CAIAQRGQTFPWELFF

J gene: TRBJ2-5
V gene: TRBV18
clone size: many
D gene: TRBD1
CDR3 DNA: TGTGCCAGCAGCCCGACAGGGCAAGAGACCCAGTACTTC
CDR3 protein: CASSPTGQETQYF

J gene: TRBJ2-7
V gene: TRBV29-1
clone size: NA
D gene: NA
CDR3 DNA: TGCAGCGTTGTAGGGAAAGGAGAGACCCGGTACTTC
CDR3 protein: CSVVGKGETRYF

J gene: TRBJ2-2
V gene: TRBV7-6
clone size: NA
D gene: NA
CDR3 DNA: TGTGCCAGCAGCCCAAGGGGGGGAAAGAACACCGGGGAGCTGTTTTTT
CDR3 protein: CASSPRGGKNTGELFF

J gene: TRBJ1-2
V gene: TRBV20-1
clone size: many
D gene: NA
CDR3 DNA: TGCAGTGCTCGAAGACAGAACTATGGCTACACCTTC
CDR3 protein: CSARRQNYGYTF

J gene: TRBJ1-4
V gene: TRBV7-2
clone size: few
D gene: NA
CDR3 DNA: TGTGCCAGCAGCTTGGGACGGACCTATAATGAAAAACTGTTTTTT
CDR3 protein: CASSLGRTYNEKLFF

J gene: TRBJ2-5
V gene: TRBV9
clone size: few
D gene: NA
CDR3 DNA: TGTGCCAGCAGCGTAGGCGCAGGGGAAGAGACCCAGTACTTC
CDR3 protein: CASSVGAGEETQYF

J gene: TRBJ2-1
V gene: TRBV9
clone size: few
D gene: TRBD2
CDR3 DNA: TGTGCCAGCAGCGGTAGCGGGGGGTTCAATGAGCAGTTCTTC
CDR3 protein: CASSGSGGFNEQFF

J gene: TRBJ2-3
V gene: TRBV7-6
clone size: once
D gene: TRBD2
CDR3 DNA: TGTGCCAGCAGCCCCTACGTCGGGACTAGCGACAATACGCAGTATTTT
CDR3 protein: CASSPYVGTSDNTQYF

J gene: TRBJ2-5
V gene: TRBV29-1
clone size: few
D gene: NA
CDR3 DNA: TGCAGCGTTGAGGCTAGAGAGACCCAGTACTTC
CDR3 protein: CSVEARETQYF

J gene: TRBJ2-1
V gene: TRBV29-1
clone size: many
D gene: NA
CDR3 DNA: TGCAGCGTTGAGGGCGGCAACTCCTACAATGAGCAGTTCTTC
CDR3 protein: CSVEGGNSYNEQFF

J gene: TRBJ2-3
V gene: TRBV11-1
clone size: NA
D gene: NA
CDR3 DNA: TGTGCCAGCAGCTTAGCGCTGACGGTGGATACGCAGTATTTT
CDR3 protein: CASSLALTVDTQYF

J gene: TRBJ2-2
V gene: TRBV7-3
clone size: NA
D gene: TRBD1
CDR3 DNA: TGTGCCAGCAGCTTCCGGGACAGGGAGTTGACCGGGGAGCTGTTTTTT
CDR3 protein: CASSFRDRELTGELFF

J gene: TRBJ1-2
V gene: TRBV29-1
clone size: few
D gene: NA
CDR3 DNA: TGCAGCGCCATACAGGGCCCCAAGAATGGCTACACCTTC
CDR3 protein: CSAIQGPKNGYTF

J gene: TRBJ1-5
V gene: TRBV12-3/TRBV12-4
clone size: NA
D gene: TRBD1
CDR3 DNA: TGTGCCAGCAGTTTCGGGACAGAGGGACAACAGCCCCAGCATTTT
CDR3 protein: CASSFGTEGQQPQHF

J gene: TRBJ1-1
V gene: TRBV7-8
clone size: few
D gene: TRBD1
CDR3 DNA: TGTGCCAGCAGCTTAATTACAGGGGTCAACACTGAAGCTTTCTTT
CDR3 protein: CASSLITGVNTEAFF

J gene: TRBJ2-1
V gene: TRBV29-1
clone size: NA
D gene: TRBD2
CDR3 DNA: TGCAGCGGGGGGAGGGGCAGAAGTGGGATCAATGAGCAGTTCTTC
CDR3 protein: CSGGRGRSGINEQFF

J gene: TRBJ1-1
V gene: TRBV14
clone size: few
D gene: NA
CDR3 DNA: TGTGCCAGCAGCCAAGACGAAGGACAGAGTAACGCTGAAGCTTTCTTT
CDR3 protein: CASSQDEGQSNAEAFF

J gene: TRBJ1-2
V gene: TRBV4-3
clone size: NA
D gene: TRBD1
CDR3 DNA: TGCGCCAGCAGCCAAGAGAGGCACAGGGGGATCGTTTCTAACTATGGCTACACCTTC
CDR3 protein: CASSQERHRGIVSNYGYTF

J gene: TRBJ2-3
V gene: TRBV12-3/TRBV12-4
clone size: NA
D gene: NA
CDR3 DNA: TGTGCCAGCAGTTCTTATCTTCTCAGCACAGATACGCAGTATTTT
CDR3 protein: CASSSYLLSTDTQYF

J gene: TRBJ2-7
V gene: TRBV12-3/TRBV12-4
clone size: once
D gene: NA
CDR3 DNA: TGTGCCAGCAGTCTCAGACAGGAGCCATACGAGCAGTACTTC
CDR3 protein: CASSLRQEPYEQYF

J gene: TRBJ2-5
V gene: TRBV12-3/TRBV12-4
clone size: few
D gene: TRBD1
CDR3 DNA: TGTGCCAGCAGTATATGGGACAGCGAGCAAGAGACCCAGTACTTC
CDR3 protein: CASSIWDSEQETQYF

J gene: TRBJ2-1
V gene: TRBV12-3/TRBV12-4
clone size: NA
D gene: NA
CDR3 DNA: TGTGCCAGCAGTTCGTTACAGGGAGGATGGGGTGAGCAGTTCTTC
CDR3 protein: CASSSLQGGWGEQFF

J gene: TRBJ2-3
V gene: TRBV28
clone size: few
D gene: NA
CDR3 DNA: TGTGCCAGCAGTACAGGGTCCGTTGGCACAGATACGCAGTATTTT
CDR3 protein: CASSTGSVGTDTQYF

J gene: TRBJ2-7
V gene: TRBV4-3
clone size: NA
D gene: TRBD1
CDR3 DNA: TGCGCCAGCAGCCAAAGCCGGGACAGCCCCTACGAGCAGTACTTC
CDR3 protein: CASSQSRDSPYEQYF

J gene: TRBJ2-2
V gene: TRBV7-2
clone size: few
D gene: NA
CDR3 DNA: TGTGCCAGCAGCCCCGACCTTGGGGGGATGTTTTTT
CDR3 protein: CASSPDLGGMFF

J gene: TRBJ1-4
V gene: TRBV5-1
clone size: few
D gene: TRBD1
CDR3 DNA: TGCGCCAGCAGCTTGGCTACAGGGGCAACTAATGAAAAACTGTTTTTT
CDR3 protein: CASSLATGATNEKLFF

J gene: TRBJ2-5
V gene: TRBV7-2
clone size: few
D gene: NA
CDR3 DNA: TGTGCCAGCAGCCCCTCCGCGGCTGGCAATGAGCAGTACTTC
CDR3 protein: CASSPSAAGNEQYF

J gene: TRBJ1-2
V gene: TRBV20-1
clone size: few
D gene: NA
CDR3 DNA: TGCAGTGCTAGAGATGAGGGGGTAGCTAACTATGGCTACACCTTC
CDR3 protein: CSARDEGVANYGYTF

J gene: TRBJ1-3
V gene: TRBV6-1
clone size: NA
D gene: TRBD1
CDR3 DNA: TGTGCCAGCAGTCGGACAGGGGATGGAGGAAACACCATATATTTT
CDR3 protein: CASSRTGDGGNTIYF

J gene: TRBJ2-1
V gene: TRBV7-2
clone size: NA
D gene: TRBD2
CDR3 DNA: TGTGCCAGCAGCTTAAGCGGCGGGGGGGCCACGAATGAGCAGTTCTTC
CDR3 protein: CASSLSGGGATNEQFF

J gene: TRBJ1-2
V gene: TRBV2
clone size: NA
D gene: TRBD1
CDR3 DNA: TGTGCCAGCACCACAATTGGGGACAGTCGTTATGGCTACACCTTC
CDR3 protein: CASTTIGDSRYGYTF

J gene: TRBJ1-6
V gene: TRBV14
clone size: NA
D gene: NA
CDR3 DNA: TGTACCAGCAGCCGTGTCAACTCACCCCTCCACTTT
CDR3 protein: CTSSRVNSPLHF

J gene: TRBJ2-3
V gene: TRBV5-1
clone size: few
D gene: TRBD1
CDR3 DNA: TGCGCCAGCAGCGCTACCGGGACAGGTAGCACAGATACGCAGTATTTT
CDR3 protein: CASSATGTGSTDTQYF

J gene: TRBJ1-4
V gene: TRBV12-3/TRBV12-4
clone size: NA
D gene: NA
CDR3 DNA: TGTGCCAGCAGTCCCGAGGGTCATTTAGTGGTGTTTTTT
CDR3 protein: CASSPEGHLVVFF